This entry lists 32 T cell receptor beta chains sequenced from one sample in a study of T cells after yellow fever vaccination. Via MiXCR, TCRdb re-called the 5' RACE reads, giving one row per CDR3 protein. The profile shows roughly 250,000 distinct CDR3 sequences, over 10% of them singletons. This sample comprised CD4+ T cells sorted from PBMCs, obtained 45 days after the yellow fever booster vaccination. The receptors shown here come from a man between 25 and 39 years old who received the YFV17D yellow fever vaccine.

This clonotype was found many times. The chain combines TRBV2 with TRBJ2-7; TRBD2 is a possible D gene (8 bases). V was shortened by 10 bases and J by 2 bases, with 27 bases between the two germline ends. This CDR3 spans 17 amino acids. The V gene's germline CDR1 is SNHLY and CDR2 FYNNEI. CDR3 amino acids: CATFGQATSAKAYEQYF. The CDR3 nucleotides read TGTGCCACCTTCGGACAGGCGACTAGCGCAAAAGCCTACGAGCAGTACTTC.

The V gene is TRBV7-9, the J gene TRBJ2-5; 10 bases map to TRBD1. The CDR3 has 16 amino acids. The V gene end was trimmed by 5 bases and the J gene end by 4 bases; junction bases not matched to a gene: 10. Per the germline V gene, CDR1 is SEHNR and CDR2 is FQNEAQ (reference sequence). Written as DNA, the CDR3 is TGTGCCAGCAGCCTTGGGGACAGGGGATTGAGAGAGACCCAGTACTTC. It encodes CASSLGDRGLRETQYF.

In this sample, this clonotype turned up a few times. This chain links TRBV4-3 with TRBJ1-6; possibly TRBD1 for D (5 bases). The CDR3 sequence is 15 residues long. V was clipped by 0 bases and J by 5 bases, with 8 bases between them. From germline, CDR1 is LGHNA and CDR2 YSLEER. In nucleotides, the CDR3 is TGCGCCAGCAGCCAAGAGGCGGGGGATAATTCACCCCTCCACTTT. This gives the protein CASSQEAGDNSPLHF.

J is TRBJ2-7 and V is TRBV20-1; D remains ambiguous. The CDR3 contains 12 residues. Germline-derived CDR1 and CDR2 are DFQATT and SNEGSKA (reference sequence). Here the CDR3 reads CRGPVSSYEQYF. The DNA for the CDR3 is TGCAGAGGCCCCGTTTCCTCCTACGAGCAGTACTTC.

Concerning this clonotype itself: Since no conserved phenylalanine or tryptophan closes the CDR3, a read error is the likely cause. V and J are TRBV6-2 or TRBV6-3 and TRBJ2-2; maybe TRBD1 (6 bases). The CDR3 runs 13 residues. V was shortened by 6 bases and J by 6 bases, with 11 bases between the two germline ends. Germline assignment: CDR1 MNHEY and CDR2 SVGEGT. The CDR3 spells CASSLQGAGELFL. The CDR3 bases are TGTGCCAGCAGCTTACAGGGTGCCGGGGAGCTGTTTCTT.

The V gene is TRBV15, the J gene TRBJ2-1; 8 bases are shared with TRBD2. This CDR3 has 16 residues. Germline V CDR1 and CDR2: LNHNV, YYDKDF (reference sequence). Trimming cost V 2 bases and J 0 bases; bases outside gene matches: 3. For the CDR3, the DNA is TGTGCCACCAGCAGAATAGCGGGGAGCTCCTACAATGAGCAGTTCTTC. Its protein is CATSRIAGSSYNEQFF.

This clonotype occurred a few times. The chain joins TRBV28 to TRBJ2-2; D unclear. Trimming removed 11 bases at V and 0 bases at J, with 10 bases between. Germline V gene lookup returns CDR1 MDHEN and CDR2 SYDVKM. The CDR3 totals 13 residues. CDR3 nucleotides: TGTGCCCATGAGGAAGCGAACACCGGGGAGCTGTTTTTT. Translated, it gives CAHEEANTGELFF.

The sample holds a few counts of this clonotype. CDR3 in DNA: TGTGCCAGCAGCCACGACAGCTACCTCACTGAAGCTTTCTTT. Translating it yields CASSHDSYLTEAFF. This chain joins TRBV5-6 and TRBJ1-1; D is possibly TRBD1 (5 bases). The V gene lost 4 bases and the J gene lost 4 bases, with 14 bases spanning the gap. This CDR3 has 14 amino acids. Germline V gene data show CDR1 as SGHDT and CDR2 as YYEEEE.

The rearrangement joins TRBV15 to TRBJ1-5, with a possible D match to TRBD1 (5 bases). CDR1 and CDR2 from the germline V gene are LNHNV and YYDKDF (reference sequence). This CDR3 spans 15 amino acids. Trimming shortened V by 5 bases and J by 0 bases, and 11 bases separated the two germline ends. The CDR3 sequence: CATSRQTYSNQPQHF. The CDR3 nucleotides are TGTGCCACCAGCCGACAGACATATAGCAATCAGCCCCAGCATTTT.

The chain couples TRBV7-9 to TRBJ2-3, with a possible D match to TRBD2 (6 bases). Germline V gene data show CDR1 as SEHNR and CDR2 as FQNEAQ (reference sequence). Trimming stripped 2 bases from V and 11 bases from J, with 11 bases between. This CDR3 spans 12 amino acids. The CDR3: CASSLPRRGQYF. The CDR3 DNA is TGTGCCAGCAGCTTACCAAGGAGGGGGCAGTATTTT.

This clonotype was picked up many times. CDR3 amino acids: CSVGRVDTQYF. CDR3 coding DNA: TGCAGCGTTGGGAGGGTGGATACGCAGTATTTT. The chain employs TRBV29-1 and TRBJ2-3; D perhaps matches TRBD2 (6 bases). Germline lookup yields CDR1 SQVTM and CDR2 ANQGSEA. This CDR3 has 11 residues. The V end lost 4 bases, the J end lost 6 bases, and 8 bases lay between the germline ends.

This sequence joins TRBV14 and TRBJ2-7; 11 bases align to TRBD2. Germline values: CDR1 SGHDN, CDR2 FVKESK. The CDR3 contains 15 residues. The J segment lost 6 bases and the V segment lost 2 bases, leaving 6 bases of the junction unmatched. CDR3 in DNA: TGTGCCAGCAGCCAACTACTAGCGGGAGTGGGCGAGCAGTACTTC. Its translation: CASSQLLAGVGEQYF. The entire variable domain, with the rest obtained from reference TRBV14 and TRBJ2-7, is as follows: EAGVTQFPSHSVIEKGQTVTLRCDPISGHDNLYWYRRVMGKEIKFLLHFVKESKQDESGMPNNRFLAERTGGTYSTLKVQPAELEDSGVYFCASSQLLAGVGEQYFGPGTRLTVT.

V is TRBV7-2 and J is TRBJ2-5, with 7 bases aligning to TRBD2. The germline V gene has CDR1 SGHTA and CDR2 FQGNSA. The J segment lost 5 bases and the V segment lost 0 bases, leaving 6 bases of the junction unmatched. There are 15 residues in the CDR3. The CDR3 spells CASSLAAGRRETQYF. The CDR3 DNA sequence: TGTGCCAGCAGCTTAGCAGCGGGAAGAAGGGAGACCCAGTACTTC.

A few counts support this clonotype. The CDR3 reads CASSLGQSNEQFF. In DNA form, the CDR3 reads TGTGCCAGCAGCTTAGGGCAATCCAATGAGCAGTTCTTC. The rearrangement uses TRBV7-3 and TRBJ2-1; D remains ambiguous. Trimming took 2 bases from V and 6 from J, leaving 8 bases between them. This CDR3 region has 13 residues. Germline-derived CDR1 and CDR2 are SGHTA and FQGTGA.

This clonotype was detected only a few times. This sequence joins TRBV20-1 and TRBJ2-3, with D perhaps TRBD2 (6 bases). Trimming left V 4 bases short and J 3 bases short, with 11 bases between. The CDR3 totals 13 residues. The germline V gene encodes CDR1 DFQATT and CDR2 SNEGSKA (reference sequence). CDR3 in amino acids: CSATRDFTDTQYF. The DNA for the CDR3 is TGCAGTGCTACCCGGGACTTTACAGATACGCAGTATTTT.

This clonotype was picked up a small number of times. The chain recombines TRBV29-1 with TRBJ2-3; D is perhaps TRBD2 (6 bases). Trimming took 3 bases from V and 2 from J, leaving 9 bases between them. This CDR3 region has 13 residues. From germline, CDR1 is SQVTM and CDR2 ANQGSEA. The CDR3 DNA reads TGCAGCGTTGAGGGGGGAAACACAGATACGCAGTATTTT. Translating gives CSVEGGNTDTQYF.

In this sample, this clonotype turned up many times. The rearrangement links TRBV12-3 or TRBV12-4 to TRBJ2-1; no reliable D call. Trimming removed 6 bases from V and 1 base from J, with 10 bases in between. This CDR3 region has 14 residues. Here the CDR3 reads CASSPLGSYNEQFF. The CDR3 DNA sequence: TGTGCCAGCAGCCCCCTCGGGTCCTACAATGAGCAGTTCTTC.

This clonotype was seen only a few times. The J gene is TRBJ2-7, the V gene TRBV12-3 or TRBV12-4; D may be TRBD1 (6 bases). Trimming left V 3 bases short and J 2 bases short, with 11 bases between. This CDR3 region has 14 residues. The CDR3 nucleotides are TGTGCCAGCAGTTTTATGGGGGCAGCCTACGAGCAGTACTTC. Amino acids: CASSFMGAAYEQYF.

This clonotype has just a few counts. The chain carries TRBV7-6 and TRBJ2-5, with 9 bases fitting TRBD1. Germline CDR1 reads SGHVS; CDR2 reads FNYEAQ. V trimming: 1 base; J trimming: 3 bases; junction bases outside the gene matches: 9. The CDR3 spans 17 residues. The CDR3 DNA sequence: TGTGCCAGCAGCTTAGTTCCCACGGACAGGGGTAAAGAGACCCAGTACTTC. This sequence encodes CASSLVPTDRGKETQYF.

At least ten counts were recorded for this clonotype. The genes are TRBV5-6 and TRBJ2-1; no firm D call. The germline V and J ends were trimmed by 4 bases and 5 bases, with 7 bases remaining between them. CDR1 and CDR2 (germline): SGHDT, YYEEEE. The CDR3 covers 12 residues. The CDR3 loop is CASSPRNNEQFF. The CDR3 region has the DNA TGTGCCAGCAGCCCCCGCAACAATGAGCAGTTCTTC.

In its sample, this clonotype was seen a few times. The rearrangement links TRBV18 to TRBJ2-1; D possibly corresponds to TRBD2 (5 bases). V was clipped by 3 bases and J by 7 bases, with 16 bases between them. The germline gives CDR1 KGHSH, CDR2 LQKENI. The length of the CDR3 is 15 residues. This CDR3 is CASSPRDLIQNEQFF. DNA for the CDR3: TGTGCCAGCTCACCGAGGGATCTTATCCAGAATGAGCAGTTCTTC. The whole variable domain, filled in from reference TRBV18 and TRBJ2-1, reads NAGVMQNPRHLVRRRGQEARLRCSPMKGHSHVYWYRQLPEEGLKFMVYLQKENIIDESGMPKERFSAEFPKEGPSILRIQQVVRGDSAAYFCASSPRDLIQNEQFFGPGTRLTVL.

The rearrangement joins TRBV7-2 to TRBJ2-3; D not certain. The CDR3 is 14 residues long. The V end was cut by 1 base, the J end by 1 base, with 6 bases between. Germline CDR1 and CDR2: SGHTA and FQGNSA. Here the CDR3 reads CASSLGSRTDTQYF. DNA of the CDR3: TGTGCCAGCAGCTTAGGGAGTCGCACAGATACGCAGTATTTT.

The V and J genes are TRBV1 and TRBJ2-7; the D call in the table, TRBD2, was not verified against the DNA. TRBV1 is flagged as a pseudogene. The CDR3 length is 15 residues. Here the CDR3 reads CASSWPSGSLGEQYF. The CDR3 DNA reads TGTGCCAGCAGTTGGCCTAGCGGGAGTTTGGGCGAGCAGTACTTC.

Ten or more counts support this clonotype. The chain links TRBV29-1 to TRBJ2-3; TRBD1 matches 7 bases. Germline V gives CDR1 SQVTM, CDR2 ANQGSEA. There are 15 residues in the CDR3. The V and J ends lost 5 bases and 1 base, in that order; junction bases with no gene match: 9. The CDR3 loop reads CSVLGSGQGTDTQYF. CDR3 coding DNA: TGCAGCGTTTTAGGTTCCGGACAGGGCACAGATACGCAGTATTTT.

This rearrangement joins TRBV20-1 to TRBJ2-7, with D unresolved. The CDR3 length is 13 residues. Germline assignment: CDR1 DFQATT and CDR2 SNEGSKA (reference sequence). Between the trimmed V and J ends, which lost 6 bases and 4 bases, there was a span of 16 bases. CDR3 bases: TGCAGTGCCCGAACCCTTGGTTCGTACGAGCAGTACTTC. Protein product: CSARTLGSYEQYF.

The chain combines TRBV6-5 with TRBJ2-1; D is undetermined. The CDR3 length is 14 residues. Per germline, CDR1 MNHEY and CDR2 SVGAGI. Trimming stripped 0 bases from V and 8 bases from J, with 11 bases between. The CDR3 DNA reads TGTGCCAGCAGTTACTCCATGGGTGAAGATGAGCAGTTCTTC. This gives the protein CASSYSMGEDEQFF.

The chain links TRBV5-5 to TRBJ2-1; 7 bases line up with TRBD1. The CDR3 is 16 amino acids. The ends lost 4 bases at V and 1 base at J; junction bases unmatched: 8. The germline V gene has CDR1 SGHKS and CDR2 YYEKEE (reference sequence). As DNA, the CDR3 is TGTGCCAGCAGCAGGGACAGTTCGGGGTCCTACAATGAGCAGTTCTTC. This translates into CASSRDSSGSYNEQFF.

Here the CDR3 DNA reads TGCAGTGCTTCCCGGGGAGTCTATGGCTACACCTTC. Encoded protein: CSASRGVYGYTF. The chain employs TRBV20-1 and TRBJ1-2; no clear D gene. The germline gives CDR1 DFQATT, CDR2 SNEGSKA (reference sequence). V lost 5 bases, J lost 4 bases, and 11 bases lay in between. The CDR3 totals 12 residues.

This sequence joins TRBV7-2 and TRBJ1-4; D is unclear. Germline V gene lookup returns CDR1 SGHTA and CDR2 FQGNSA. This CDR3 has 15 amino acids. The V gene lost 2 bases and the J gene lost 8 bases, with 15 bases spanning the gap. The CDR3 DNA reads TGTGCCAGCAGCTTAACGGTAGTTGGGCGGGAAAAACTGTTTTTT. It yields the protein CASSLTVVGREKLFF.

Turning to this clonotype: The junction shows a germline mismatch at one end, possibly a read error. The V call is TRBV5-6, the J call TRBJ2-5; tentative D call: TRBD1 (5 bases). Germline V CDR1 and CDR2: SGHDT, YYEEEE. The CDR3 is 12 residues long. The CDR3 bases are TGTGACAGCAGGGTTAAAGAAGAGACCCAGTACTTC. The encoded protein is CDSRVKEETQYF.

This clonotype appeared a few times. The J gene is TRBJ2-5, the V gene TRBV19; D gene unclear. The CDR3 sequence is 14 residues long. Trimming stripped 5 bases from V and 2 bases from J, with 12 bases between. CDR1 and CDR2 from the germline V gene are LNHDA and SQIVND (reference sequence). The CDR3: CASSDRKTQETQYF. The CDR3 nucleotides are TGTGCCAGTAGTGACCGGAAAACTCAAGAGACCCAGTACTTC.

This clonotype has just a few counts. The chain links TRBV12-3 or TRBV12-4 to TRBJ2-1; TRBD1 aligns across 12 bases. V shed 3 bases and J 10 bases; nucleotides not matched to a gene: 7. The CDR3 is 15 amino acids. In DNA form, the CDR3 reads TGTGCCAGCAGTTTTAAGGGGACAGGGGGCAGCGAGCAGTTCTTC. Amino acids: CASSFKGTGGSEQFF.